This is a list of T cell receptor beta chains from one sample in a study of CD8+CD57+ T cells in acquired aplastic anemia. TCRdb redid the calling of the reads with MiXCR, one entry per CDR3 protein. The table lists about 270,000 distinct CDR3 sequences, approximately 56% of them singletons. The sample comprised sorted CD4+, CD8+, or CD8+CD57+ T cells (not recorded which) from PBMCs. The source is a human donor with severe aplastic anemia or a healthy control (not recorded which). Both conserved end residues are part of each CDR3. Fields, in order: clone size, V gene, D gene, J gene, CDR3 protein, CDR3 DNA. D genes are given only for firm matches. Expanded clones are given a class, and other clones once, few, many or no size at all.

>many|TRBV20-1|NA|TRBJ2-7
CSARELVSEQYF
TGCAGTGCTAGAGAACTAGTCTCCGAGCAGTACTTC
>many|TRBV27|NA|TRBJ1-2
CASSFAGSGGYTF
TGTGCCAGCAGTTTTGCAGGGTCGGGGGGCTACACCTTC
>NA|TRBV24-1|TRBD2|TRBJ2-2
CATSVLAGGSTGELFF
TGTGCCACCAGTGTCTTAGCGGGAGGGAGCACCGGGGAGCTGTTCTTT
>NA|TRBV5-1|TRBD2|TRBJ2-2
CASSTGLAGVDGELFF
TGCGCCAGCAGCACTGGACTAGCGGGAGTAGACGGGGAGCTGTTTTTT
>few|TRBV20-1|NA|TRBJ1-1
CSANSGRMNTEAFF
TGCAGTGCTAACTCGGGACGGATGAACACTGAAGCTTTCTTT
>NA|TRBV4-1|TRBD2|TRBJ2-5
CASRQAGGKETQYF
TGCGCCAGCAGACAAGCGGGGGGCAAAGAGACCCAGTACTTC
>NA|TRBV15|TRBD2|TRBJ2-1
CATSRQLRTSGRANEQFF
TGTGCCACCAGCAGACAACTCCGGACTAGCGGGAGGGCCAATGAGCAGTTCTTC
>NA|TRBV19|NA|TRBJ1-2
CASSITPGGPNYGYTF
TGTGCCAGTAGTATCACACCGGGGGGCCCTAACTATGGCTACACCTTC
>many|TRBV9|TRBD1|TRBJ1-1
CASGQGGPEAFF
TGTGCCAGTGGACAGGGAGGACCTGAAGCTTTCTTT
>NA|TRBV2|TRBD1|TRBJ2-2
CASSGDRDTGELFF
TGTGCCAGCAGTGGAGACAGGGACACCGGGGAGCTGTTTTTT
>few|TRBV18|NA|TRBJ1-1
CASSPRGGGDTEAFF
TGTGCCAGCTCCCCGAGGGGAGGGGGGGACACTGAAGCTTTCTTT
>once|TRBV2|NA|TRBJ2-5
CASSVRWQETQYF
TGTGCCAGCAGCGTAAGGTGGCAAGAGACCCAGTACTTC
>many|TRBV20-1|TRBD1|TRBJ2-1
CSASLGQGVDEQFF
TGCAGTGCTAGCCTGGGACAGGGAGTCGATGAGCAGTTCTTC
>many|TRBV7-2|TRBD1|TRBJ2-2
CASSLRTGDTGELFF
TGTGCCAGCAGCTTACGGACAGGGGACACCGGGGAGCTGTTTTTT
>many|TRBV6-6|TRBD1|TRBJ1-2
CASSPSGQGGGYTF
TGTGCGAGCAGCCCATCGGGACAGGGGGGCGGCTACACCTTC
>many|TRBV7-9|NA|TRBJ1-3
CASSLSGNTIYF
TGTGCCAGCAGCTTAAGCGGAAACACCATATATTTT
>NA|TRBV10-3|NA|TRBJ1-6
CAISAGLNNSPLHF
TGTGCCATCTCGGCGGGACTGAACAATTCACCCCTCCACTTT
>many|TRBV6-6|NA|TRBJ1-5
CASSYWSQPQHF
TGTGCCAGCAGTTATTGGAGCCAGCCCCAGCATTTT
>NA|TRBV20-1|NA|TRBJ1-2
CSARDLMEGLAGYTF
TGCAGTGCTAGAGACCTAATGGAGGGCCTTGCTGGCTACACCTTC
>many|TRBV6-2/TRBV6-3|TRBD2|TRBJ2-7
CASRVAGDSYEQYF
TGTGCCAGCCGGGTAGCGGGGGACTCCTACGAGCAGTACTTC
>NA|TRBV7-2|NA|TRBJ2-5
CASSAQGARETRYF
TGTGCCAGCAGCGCTCAGGGAGCGCGAGAGACCCGGTACTTC
>NA|TRBV20-1|NA|TRBJ1-2
CSARDGSNGGYTF
TGCAGTGCTAGAGACGGATCGAACGGGGGCTACACCTTC
>many|TRBV7-6|NA|TRBJ1-5
CASSANGRNQPQHF
TGTGCCAGCAGCGCCAATGGACGGAATCAGCCCCAGCATTTT
>NA|TRBV15|TRBD1|TRBJ1-1
CATSSSRSGQGLPEAFF
TGTGCCACCAGCAGCTCCAGGTCGGGACAGGGCCTACCTGAAGCTTTCTTT
>many|TRBV6-2/TRBV6-3|NA|TRBJ2-6
CASSPRPGSGANVLTF
TGTGCCAGCAGCCCTCGACCGGGCTCTGGGGCCAACGTCCTGACTTTC
>many|TRBV7-3|NA|TRBJ2-3
CASSKSGHSTDTQYF
TGTGCCAGCAGCAAAAGCGGACATAGCACAGATACGCAGTATTTT
>NA|TRBV20-1|NA|TRBJ2-7
CSARDSASNSYEQYF
TGCAGTGCTAGAGATTCGGCGTCGAACTCCTACGAGCAGTACTTC
>NA|TRBV9|NA|TRBJ1-4
CASSADMPGRGKLFF
TGTGCCAGCAGCGCCGACATGCCGGGGCGGGGAAAACTGTTTTTT
>NA|TRBV5-1|TRBD1|TRBJ2-1
CASSLGQGGSYNEQFF
TGCGCCAGCAGCTTGGGACAGGGGGGCTCCTACAATGAGCAGTTCTTC